Below are 9 T cell receptor beta chains sequenced from a single sample in a study of early T cells in non-severe SARS-CoV-2 infection. From the 5' RACE reads, TCRdb called clonotypes with MiXCR, one entry per CDR3 protein. The sample carries approximately 48,000 distinct CDR3 sequences, 5.5% to 6.5% recorded once. The sample here was whole blood, taken at baseline. These TCRs come from an adult who was a healthcare worker with PCR-confirmed SARS-CoV-2 infection or an uninfected control (not recorded which).

In this sample, this clonotype turned up a few times. The rearrangement uses TRBV7-9 and TRBJ1-1; D not certain. This CDR3 is built from 13 residues. With 5 bases removed from V and 1 base from J, the gap between germline ends came to 8 bases. Germline CDR1 reads SEHNR; CDR2 reads FQNEAQ (reference sequence). This chain's CDR3 is CASSPGENTEAFF. In DNA, the CDR3 is TGTGCCAGCAGCCCGGGAGAGAACACTGAAGCTTTCTTT.

The chain couples TRBV12-3 or TRBV12-4 to TRBJ1-5; 10 bases map to TRBD1. With V trimmed by 6 bases and J by 7 bases, 9 bases remained unmatched. The CDR3 has 15 amino acids. CDR3 in amino acids: CASRPDRGFGQPQHF. CDR3 nucleotides: TGTGCCAGCAGGCCGGACAGGGGGTTTGGGCAGCCCCAGCATTTT.

This clonotype has just a few counts. This chain uses TRBV7-2 with TRBJ2-3; the D is unclear. V was trimmed by 5 bases and J by 2 bases, leaving 5 bases between them. This CDR3 contains 12 residues. Per germline, CDR1 SGHTA and CDR2 FQGNSA. The CDR3 region is CASSLYTDTQYF. In nucleotides, the CDR3 is TGTGCCAGCAGCCTCTACACAGATACGCAGTATTTT.

This clonotype appeared many times. This sequence joins TRBV6-2 or TRBV6-3 and TRBJ1-2, with D possibly being TRBD1 (6 bases). Germline CDR1 and CDR2: MNHEY and SVGEGT. CDR3 length: 14 residues. V gave up 7 bases and J gave up 4 bases, with 16 bases separating them. DNA for the CDR3: TGTGCCAGCAATCAAGGTGGGGGCGGCTATGGCTACACCTTC. This gives the protein CASNQGGGGYGYTF.

This clonotype was detected many times. The chain is built from TRBV20-1 and TRBJ1-6; D not resolved. The CDR3 has 13 residues. Germline V gene data show CDR1 as DFQATT and CDR2 as SNEGSKA (reference sequence). Trimming took 0 bases from V and 7 from J, leaving 7 bases between them. The CDR3 region is CSARERPNSPLHF. The CDR3, as DNA: TGCAGTGCTAGAGAGCGCCCGAATTCACCCCTCCACTTT.

V is TRBV27 and J is TRBJ1-6, with D unclear. V lost 3 bases and J lost 4, with 7 bases in between. CDR3 length: 14 amino acids. Germline V CDR1 and CDR2: MNHEY, SMNVEV (reference sequence). In DNA form, the CDR3 reads TGTGCCAGCAGTTTGGAACAGTATAATTCACCCCTCCACTTT. As protein: CASSLEQYNSPLHF.

This clonotype occurred a few times. V and J are TRBV2 and TRBJ2-3; 13 bases align to TRBD2. The V and J ends lost 6 bases and 3 bases, in that order; junction bases with no gene match: 12. This CDR3 spans 18 amino acids. The germline V gene encodes CDR1 SNHLY and CDR2 FYNNEI. CDR3 in DNA: TGTGCCAGCAGCCCAACTAGCGGGGGGGCCCGGAGTACAGATACGCAGTATTTT. This gives the protein CASSPTSGGARSTDTQYF.

The rearrangement links TRBV19 to TRBJ2-3; 11 nucleotides agree with TRBD2. The germline V gene encodes CDR1 LNHDA and CDR2 SQIVND (reference sequence). Losses at the gene ends were 6 bases for V and 4 bases for J; bases not matched to a gene: 3. This CDR3 contains 14 residues. This chain's CDR3 is CASSYSGGADTQYF. The CDR3 nucleotides read TGTGCCAGTAGCTATAGCGGGGGGGCAGATACGCAGTATTTT.

This clonotype was counted many times. The chain carries TRBV20-1 and TRBJ2-3; TRBD1 agrees at 7 bases. The CDR3 has 15 amino acids. Per germline, CDR1 DFQATT and CDR2 SNEGSKA (reference sequence). V lost 5 bases to trimming and J lost 2 bases; unmatched junction nucleotides: 10. The CDR3 sequence is CSADPRQGSTDTQYF. CDR3 sequence (DNA): TGCAGTGCTGATCCACGACAGGGATCCACAGATACGCAGTATTTT.